Here is one T cell receptor (beta chain) with its context. There is no known antigen for this receptor. Per-base quality was not reported, and no clone a single base away is much larger than it. This record comes from a study of blood T cell repertoires in COVID-19 (dated by TCRdb to 2019 to 2021). A note on the overall study: The collaborator samples originated in the United States, Italy and Spain and spanned the acute and convalescent phases of COVID-19. The sample metadata nearly always contained a de-identified subject ID, COVID-19 status, age in years and sex. Deeply sampled blood TCRbeta repertoires from subjects exposed to, actively infected with, or recovered from COVID-19 were included in the dataset. The samples were drawn from two sources: the first 160 participants of the ongoing ImmuneRACE study, and over 1,000 subjects contributed by 6 global collaborators. The repertoires were released in a freely available public database intended as a resource for research on the immune response to SARS-CoV-2. The material from the prospective study consisted of cDNA or gDNA derived from T cells, B-cell-depleted T cells, or PBMCs. Where HLA class I and class II types were available, the types were taken from metadata supplied by the sample provider, not from assay-based typing. Broad study findings and their caveats: The quantity of clinical and demographic metadata differed by source and by participant and was supplied without curation.

Spanning cysteine to phenylalanine, the CDR3 consists of 14 amino acids. Here the CDR3 DNA is all that survives: 42 bases in frame from base 1. The germline V gene (reference sequence) sets CDR1 to LNHDA and CDR2 to SQIVND. V gives up 1 base and J gives up 7 bases, and the segment between their germline ends measures 13 bases. Another Seattle source contributed samples from volunteer blood donors who had recovered from COVID-19. Whole blood was collected in K2EDTA tubes by collaborating institutions according to the institutions' own protocols. For TCRbeta analysis, collaborators shipped samples in one of three forms: frozen whole blood, isolated PBMCs, or DNA extracted from either of those sample types. The immunoSEQ Assay, a bias-controlled multiplex PCR, was used to amplify TCRbeta CDR3 regions from genomic DNA. From the authors' description of their analysis: The number of nucleated cells in each sample was estimated from the amplification of reference gene primers within the assay. Sequence reads were collapsed and filtered to measure the absolute abundance of every unique TCRbeta CDR3 rearrangement. For each sample, productive Simpson clonality was calculated as the square root of Simpson's diversity index across productive rearrangements. The table comes from immuneACCESS by way of TCRdb, which keeps in-frame sequences with V and J called. Part of the clones is missing from these tables; in studies checked, under half for an unresolved V gene and the rest for unknown reasons. Clone size and the V and J calls come from that table; the DNA yielded D and trimming. The sample table records 280,000 or so clones; about four fifths of these occur just once. The ten largest clonotypes hold roughly 10% of the sample.

The V and J genes are TRBV19 and TRBJ1-2; 6 matching bases give a weak D call of TRBD1. Sequenced input: peripheral blood. This TCR was sampled from a woman aged 50 to 65 who had recovered from COVID-19. The DNA sequence is TGTGCCAGTAGTATAGTCGGGGGGGCGTCTGGCTACACCTTC. Its translation reads: CASSIVGGASGYTF.